These 5 T cell receptor beta chains came from one sample sequenced in a study of T-cell reconstitution after alpha-beta-depleted transplantation in children. A TCRbeta library incorporating unique molecular identifiers was prepared. TCRdb re-derived calls from the PCR reads in MiXCR, one entry per CDR3 protein. The sample lists 900,000 or so distinct CDR3 sequences, around 15% occurring once. The sample here was PBMCs, mostly from graft donor cells, taken 360 days after TCRalphabeta/CD19-depleted stem cell transplant. Receptor source: a male patient younger than 18 who had a stem cell transplant for acute lymphoblastic leukemia, so the T cells may come from the graft donor.

This clonotype was seen a few times. The chain joins TRBV18 to TRBJ2-5; D is uncertain. The CDR3 sequence is 13 residues long. V lost 7 bases and J 2 bases, leaving 11 bases between the germline ends. Looked up from germline, CDR1 is KGHSH and CDR2 is LQKENI. CDR3 sequence: CASYPVPQETQYF. The DNA for the CDR3 is TGTGCCAGCTACCCAGTACCACAAGAGACCCAGTACTTC.

There are a few counts of this clonotype. The chain joins TRBV11-2 to TRBJ2-3; D not resolved. Per the germline V gene, CDR1 is SGHAT and CDR2 is FQNNGV. The V gene lost 0 bases and the J gene lost 6 bases, with 10 bases spanning the gap. The CDR3 extends over 14 amino acids. The CDR3 DNA is TGTGCCAGCAGCTTAGATGGTCCATGGGATACGCAGTATTTT. It encodes CASSLDGPWDTQYF.

The chain is built from TRBV6-5 and TRBJ2-5; no clear D. V was trimmed by 7 bases and J by 5 bases, leaving 17 bases between them. In germline, CDR1 is MNHEY, CDR2 SVGAGI. This CDR3 is 14 amino acids long. The chain's CDR3 is CASILDSGGETQYF. In DNA, the CDR3 is TGTGCCAGCATCCTAGACTCGGGCGGCGAGACCCAGTACTTC.

This clonotype has a count of ten or more. CDR3 in DNA: TGTGCCAGCAGCTTAGTCGCAGTACCCTATGGCTACACCTTC. It translates to CASSLVAVPYGYTF. The rearrangement links TRBV7-9 to TRBJ1-2; unclear D gene. The CDR3 loop spans 14 amino acids. V was trimmed by 1 base and J by 4 bases, leaving 10 bases between them. CDR1 SEHNR and CDR2 FQNEAQ come from the germline V gene (reference sequence).

The chain links TRBV20-1 to TRBJ1-5; D is unclear. From germline, CDR1 is DFQATT and CDR2 SNEGSKA (reference sequence). The CDR3 is 14 residues long. The ends were cut back, 5 bases at V and 5 bases at J, with 16 bases in the middle. CDR3 in amino acids: CSAPQRGLDQPQHF. CDR3 coding DNA: TGCAGTGCTCCCCAGAGAGGGCTGGATCAGCCCCAGCATTTT.